Listed here are 10 T cell receptor beta chains from one sample, sequenced in a study of cytomegalovirus exposure and HLA in healthy donors. In the PCR, 60 Vbeta and 13 Jbeta primers were used. Measured with immunoSEQ multiplex PCR; TCRdb has only the in-frame clones, and not every one. The sample shows approximately 190,000 clones, about 80% of them seen only once. Specimen: PBMCs. These receptors all come from a man aged 35-49 years in good health and CMV-seropositive.

The rearrangement joins TRBV28 to TRBJ2-3, with 7 bases fitting TRBD2. Trimming removed 1 base from V and 3 bases from J; junction bases left unmatched: 13. CDR1 is MDHEN and CDR2 is SYDVKM in the germline V gene. The CDR3 is 18 amino acids. The CDR3 region is CASSLFQGPGGRTDTQYF. The DNA of the CDR3 is TGTGCCAGCAGTTTATTCCAGGGTCCGGGCGGGAGAACAGATACGCAGTATTTT.

The genes are TRBV6-1 and TRBJ2-7; possible D gene TRBD2, 7 bases. The CDR3 sequence is 15 residues long. Trimming removed 5 bases at V and 4 bases at J, with 18 bases between. The V gene's germline CDR1 is MNHNS and CDR2 SASEGT. CDR3 in amino acids: CASSPMSGGSYEQYF. CDR3 sequence (DNA): TGTGCCAGCAGTCCCATGTCGGGGGGCTCTTACGAGCAGTACTTC.

The V and J genes are TRBV13 and TRBJ2-7, with 11 positions matching TRBD2. Trimming at V came to 5 bases and at J to 5 bases, leaving 5 bases not matched to a gene. Germline V gene data show CDR1 as PRHDT and CDR2 as FYEKMQ (reference sequence). This CDR3 spans 14 amino acids. CDR3 in amino acids: CASSTTSGTNEQYF. The CDR3 DNA reads TGTGCCAGCAGCACGACTAGCGGGACAAACGAGCAGTACTTC. Using reference TRBV13 and TRBJ2-7 for the parts outside the CDR3, the full variable domain is AAGVIQSPRHLIKEKRETATLKCYPIPRHDTVYWYQQGPGQDPQFLISFYEKMQSDKGSIPDRFSAQQFSDYHSELNMSSLELGDSALYFCASSTTSGTNEQYFGPGTRLTVT.

On this clone itself: Other DNA sequences in the sample encode the same CDR3. The chain recombines TRBV5-1 with TRBJ2-2; no clear D. CDR3 length: 13 amino acids. Germline CDR1 and CDR2: SGHRS and YFSETQ. The V and J ends lost 4 bases and 4 bases respectively, with 8 bases between them. The CDR3 bases are TGCGCCAGCAGCCCCTCCGGCACCGGGGAGCTGTTTTTT. This encodes CASSPSGTGELFF.

J is TRBJ2-1 and V is TRBV10-1, with D perhaps matching TRBD2 (6 bases). The CDR3 extends over 11 amino acids. Trimming took 5 bases from V and 13 from J, leaving 12 bases between them. From germline, CDR1 is WNHNN and CDR2 SYGVQD (reference sequence). CDR3 region: CASSLGGTQFF. Here the CDR3 DNA reads TGCGCCAGCAGTCTGGGGGGTACCCAGTTCTTC.

Regarding this clone: The junction differs from germline at one of its ends, possibly a read error. This CDR3 is also generated by other DNA sequences in the sample. In DNA, the CDR3 is TGTGCCAGCAGCGTAGATGTCAGGGTGGACGAGCAATACTTC. This encodes CASSVDVRVDEQYF. The rearrangement uses TRBV9 and TRBJ2-7, with D possibly being TRBD1 (5 bases). This CDR3 has 14 amino acids. Germline V gene sequence: CDR1 SGDLS, CDR2 YYNGEE. The full variable domain, rest sourced from reference TRBV9 and TRBJ2-7, is DSGVTQTPKHLITATGQRVTLRCSPRSGDLSVYWYQQSLDQGLQFLIQYYNGEERAKGNILERFSAQQFPDLHSELNLSSLELGDSALYFCASSVDVRVDEQYFGPGTRLTVT.

This clone appeared once. This CDR3 reads CASSYRLAYEQYF. CDR3 in DNA: TGTGCCAGCAGTTACCGGCTAGCCTACGAGCAGTACTTC. This rearrangement joins TRBV6-5 to TRBJ2-7; D is ambiguous. Germline V gives CDR1 MNHEY, CDR2 SVGAGI. This CDR3 comprises 13 residues. V lost 2 bases to trimming and J lost 2 bases, with 7 bases between them.

The chain carries TRBV18 and TRBJ1-1; D is possibly TRBD1 (6 bases). The CDR3 has 18 residues. From germline, CDR1 is KGHSH and CDR2 LQKENI. V was trimmed by 0 bases and J by 0 bases, leaving 17 bases between them. CDR3 sequence reads: CASSPPGAGPILNTEAFF. The DNA for the CDR3 is TGTGCCAGCTCACCACCGGGGGCAGGTCCTATCCTGAACACTGAAGCTTTCTTT.

In its sample, this clone was seen a few times. This chain links TRBV6-1 with TRBJ1-5, with D hard to call. The germline CDR1 and CDR2 sequences are MNHNS and SASEGT. The CDR3 is 14 amino acids. V dropped 8 bases and J dropped 3 bases, with 14 bases sitting between them. The CDR3 protein is CASQEGGNNQPQHF. The CDR3 coding sequence is TGTGCCAGCCAGGAGGGAGGGAACAATCAGCCCCAGCATTTT.

This rearrangement joins TRBV27 to TRBJ2-2, with 7 bases identical to TRBD2. V was pared by 6 bases and J by 7 bases, with 11 bases of the junction left unmatched. CDR3 length: 15 amino acids. Germline V gives CDR1 MNHEY, CDR2 SMNVEV (reference sequence). In nucleotides, the CDR3 is TGTGCCAGCAGGGGGAGGGGTGGTTCTTTCGGGGAGCTGTTTTTT. This encodes CASRGRGGSFGELFF.